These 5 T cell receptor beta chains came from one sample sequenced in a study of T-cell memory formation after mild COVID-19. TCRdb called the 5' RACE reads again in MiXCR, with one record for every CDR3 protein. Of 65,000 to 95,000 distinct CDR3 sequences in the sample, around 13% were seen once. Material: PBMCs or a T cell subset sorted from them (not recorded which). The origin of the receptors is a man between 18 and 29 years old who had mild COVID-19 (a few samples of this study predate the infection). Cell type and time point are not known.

The CDR3 nucleotides are TGTGCCAGCAGTTACGGACGAGGCTACACCTTC. This codes for CASSYGRGYTF. The V call is TRBV6-2 or TRBV6-3, the J call TRBJ1-2, with no clear D. Germline V gene sequence: CDR1 MNHEY, CDR2 SVGEGT. Trimming left V 2 bases short and J 8 bases short, with 6 bases between. The CDR3 is 11 amino acids.

CDR3 sequence: CASRRGGREEQYF. The CDR3 DNA is TGCGCCAGCAGGAGGGGGGGGAGAGAGGAGCAGTACTTC. This chain connects TRBV10-2 to TRBJ2-7; a possible D gene is TRBD2 (7 bases). This CDR3 has 13 amino acids. From germline, CDR1 is WSHSY and CDR2 SAAADI. V was trimmed by 6 bases and J by 7 bases, leaving 16 bases between them.

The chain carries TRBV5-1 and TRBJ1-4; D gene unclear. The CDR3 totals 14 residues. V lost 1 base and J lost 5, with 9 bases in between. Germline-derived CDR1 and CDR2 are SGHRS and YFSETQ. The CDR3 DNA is TGCGCCAGCAGCTTGTTTGGGCTGAATGAAAAACTGTTTTTT. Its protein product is CASSLFGLNEKLFF.

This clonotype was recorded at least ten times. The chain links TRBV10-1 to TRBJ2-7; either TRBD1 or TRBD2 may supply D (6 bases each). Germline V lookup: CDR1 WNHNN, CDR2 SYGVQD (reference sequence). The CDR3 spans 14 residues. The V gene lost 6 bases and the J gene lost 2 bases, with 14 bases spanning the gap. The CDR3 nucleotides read TGCGCCAGCAGCGCCGCGGGACACCCCTACGAGCAGTACTTC. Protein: CASSAAGHPYEQYF.

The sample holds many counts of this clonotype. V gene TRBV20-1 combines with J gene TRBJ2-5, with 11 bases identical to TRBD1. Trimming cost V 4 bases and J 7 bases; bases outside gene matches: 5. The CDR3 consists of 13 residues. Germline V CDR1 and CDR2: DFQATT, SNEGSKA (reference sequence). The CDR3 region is CSATGQGAWTQYF. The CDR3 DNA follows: TGCAGTGCTACCGGACAGGGGGCTTGGACCCAGTACTTC.